This T cell receptor (beta chain) was documented in a study of Ad26.COV2.S vaccination and SARS-CoV-2 variants. Across the study: Enrollment placed the donor in the COV1001 Ad26.COV2.S trial arm. Donor got 5x10^10 or 1x10^11 viral particles of Ad26.COV2.S.

Produced via immunoSEQ multiplex PCR; TCRdb's table is partial and in-frame only. Of 400,000 to 450,000 clones in the sample, around 91% were seen once. This CDR3 is 12 amino acids long. V was trimmed by 4 bases and J by 6 bases, leaving 7 bases between them. Germline V gene lookup returns CDR1 MDHEN and CDR2 SYDVKM. Study-level results: Reportedly, spike-specific CD8+ and CD4+ T cell responses achieved substantial breadth once vaccination had taken place. People who got the vaccine or the placebo had similar non-spike TCR breadth.

Treatment defined: about 20 received Ad26.COV2.S at low or high dose, single or two shots; roughly five received placebo; per-sample allocation not given. Specimens were obtained on day 63 following the first vaccine or placebo injection. A word on this clone: Its antigen is unknown.

The chain is built from TRBV28 and TRBJ1-5; D uncertain. This TCR was sampled from a person aged 18 to 65 who received the Ad26.COV2.S COVID-19 vaccine or a placebo. Sequenced here: peripheral blood, sampled in a trial of Ad26.COV2.S vaccine versus placebo. CDR3: CASSSRGQPQHF. The CDR3 DNA follows: TGTGCCAGCAGTTCTCGGGGTCAGCCCCAGCATTTT.